The T cell receptor (beta chain) described here comes from a study of OX40 agonist ivuxolimab in advanced cancers. TCRdb's copy holds only in-frame clones and misses some; the assay was immunoSEQ multiplex PCR. The table has 72,000 or so clones, 88% seen once; the top ten hold about 0.9%. This TCR came from an adult with an advanced solid tumor such as melanoma, head and neck, liver or kidney cancer. Sample: CD4+ or CD8+ T cells sorted from blood, taken in a trial of the OX40 agonist ivuxolimab.

CDR3 loop: CATGSNQGATGANVLTF. CDR3 coding DNA: TGTGCCACCGGCAGCAATCAGGGGGCGACTGGGGCCAACGTCCTGACTTTC. The chain combines TRBV10-3 with TRBJ2-6; 8 nucleotides line up with TRBD1. Germline CDR1 and CDR2: ENHRY and SYGVKD. This CDR3 spans 17 amino acids. V was pared by 10 bases and J by 2 bases, with 13 bases of the junction left unmatched.